This T cell receptor beta chain was retrieved from a study of blood T cell repertoires in COVID-19. Using immunoSEQ multiplex PCR, the repertoire was profiled, and TCRdb retains in-frame clones only, with some absent. The table has about 260,000 clones, 80% to 90% seen once. The CDR3 runs 13 residues. Per the germline V gene, CDR1 is SGDLS and CDR2 is YYNGEE. V shed 2 bases and J shed 7 bases, with 12 bases lying between them. Specimen: peripheral blood. V is TRBV9 and J is TRBJ1-2; D uncertain. The origin of this receptor is a woman in her 40s with acute or convalescent COVID-19. The CDR3 is CASSVSLRGGYTF. The CDR3 region has the DNA TGTGCCAGCAGCGTGTCCCTGCGGGGTGGCTACACCTTC.